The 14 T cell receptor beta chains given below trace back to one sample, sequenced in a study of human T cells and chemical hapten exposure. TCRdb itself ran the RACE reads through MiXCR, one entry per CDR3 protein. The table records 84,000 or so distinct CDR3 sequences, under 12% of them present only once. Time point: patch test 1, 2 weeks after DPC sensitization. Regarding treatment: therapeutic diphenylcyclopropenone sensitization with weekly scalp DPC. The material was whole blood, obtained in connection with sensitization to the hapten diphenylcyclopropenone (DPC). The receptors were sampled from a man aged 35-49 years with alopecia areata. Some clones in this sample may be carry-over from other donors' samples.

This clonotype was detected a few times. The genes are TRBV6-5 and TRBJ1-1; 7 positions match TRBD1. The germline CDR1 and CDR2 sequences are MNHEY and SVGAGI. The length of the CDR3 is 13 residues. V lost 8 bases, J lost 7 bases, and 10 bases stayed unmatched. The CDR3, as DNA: TGTGCCAGCCTTAGGAGCGGGGACAGTGAAGCTTTCTTT. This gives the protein CASLRSGDSEAFF.

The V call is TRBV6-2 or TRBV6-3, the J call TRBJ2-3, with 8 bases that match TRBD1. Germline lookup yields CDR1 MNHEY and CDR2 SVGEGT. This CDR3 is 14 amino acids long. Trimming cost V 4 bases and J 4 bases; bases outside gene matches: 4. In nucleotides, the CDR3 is TGTGCCAGCAGTTGGGCAGGGGGCGCAGATACGCAGTATTTT. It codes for CASSWAGGADTQYF.

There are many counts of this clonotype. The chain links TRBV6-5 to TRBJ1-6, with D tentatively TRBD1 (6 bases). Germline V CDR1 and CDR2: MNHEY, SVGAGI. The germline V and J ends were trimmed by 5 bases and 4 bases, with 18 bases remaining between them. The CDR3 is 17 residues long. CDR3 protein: CASSKTRGAHYNSPLHF. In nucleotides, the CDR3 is TGTGCCAGCAGTAAAACCCGGGGGGCTCATTATAATTCACCCCTCCACTTT.

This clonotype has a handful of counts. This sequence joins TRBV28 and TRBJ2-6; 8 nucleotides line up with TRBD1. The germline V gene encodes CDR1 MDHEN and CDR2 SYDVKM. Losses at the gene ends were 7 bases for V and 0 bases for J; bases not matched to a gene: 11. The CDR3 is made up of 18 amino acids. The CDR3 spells CASITGQGHVSGANVLTF. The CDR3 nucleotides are TGTGCCAGCATTACCGGACAGGGCCATGTCTCTGGGGCCAACGTCCTGACTTTC.

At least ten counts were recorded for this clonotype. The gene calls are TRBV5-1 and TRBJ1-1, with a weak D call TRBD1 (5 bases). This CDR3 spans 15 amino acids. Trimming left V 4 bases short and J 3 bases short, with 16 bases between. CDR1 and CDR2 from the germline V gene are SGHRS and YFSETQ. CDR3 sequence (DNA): TGCGCCAGCAGCCCCGGGCAGGGATGGGACACTGAAGCTTTCTTT. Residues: CASSPGQGWDTEAFF. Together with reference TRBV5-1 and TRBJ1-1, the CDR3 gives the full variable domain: KAGVTQTPRYLIKTRGQQVTLSCSPISGHRSVSWYQQTPGQGLQFLFEYFSETQRNKGNFPGRFSGRQFSNSRSEMNVSTLELGDSALYLCASSPGQGWDTEAFFGQGTRLTVV.

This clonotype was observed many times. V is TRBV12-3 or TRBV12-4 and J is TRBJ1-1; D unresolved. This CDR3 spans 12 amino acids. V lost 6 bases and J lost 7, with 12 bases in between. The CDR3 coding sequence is TGTGCCAGCAGAGTCCGGGAGCTTGAAGCTTTCTTT. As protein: CASRVRELEAFF.

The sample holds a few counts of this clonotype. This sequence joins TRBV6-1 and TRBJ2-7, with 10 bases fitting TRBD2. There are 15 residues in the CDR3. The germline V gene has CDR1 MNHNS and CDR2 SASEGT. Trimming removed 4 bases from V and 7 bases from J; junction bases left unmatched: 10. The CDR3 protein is CASSARAGGPGEQYF. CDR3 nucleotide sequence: TGTGCCAGCAGTGCAAGAGCGGGAGGGCCTGGGGAGCAGTACTTC.

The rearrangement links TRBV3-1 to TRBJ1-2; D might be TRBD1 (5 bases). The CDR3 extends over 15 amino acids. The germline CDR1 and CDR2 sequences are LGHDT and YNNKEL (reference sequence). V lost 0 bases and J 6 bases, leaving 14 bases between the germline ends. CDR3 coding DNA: TGTGCCAGCAGCCAAGACGTAGGGGTTGGGGATGGCTACACCTTC. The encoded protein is CASSQDVGVGDGYTF.

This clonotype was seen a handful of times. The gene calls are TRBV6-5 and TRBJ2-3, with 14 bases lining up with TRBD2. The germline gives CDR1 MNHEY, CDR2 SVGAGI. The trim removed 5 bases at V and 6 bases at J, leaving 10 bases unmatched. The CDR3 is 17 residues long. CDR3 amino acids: CASSTPGTSGRGDTQYF. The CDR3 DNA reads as TGTGCCAGCAGTACCCCCGGGACTAGCGGGAGAGGCGATACGCAGTATTTT.

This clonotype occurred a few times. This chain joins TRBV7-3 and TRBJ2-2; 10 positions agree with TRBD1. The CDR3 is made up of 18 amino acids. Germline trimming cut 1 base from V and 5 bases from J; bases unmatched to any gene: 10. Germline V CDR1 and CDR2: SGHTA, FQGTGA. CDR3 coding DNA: TGTGCCAGCAGCTTAAGGGCGGAGACAGGGGGCAAAACCGGGGAGCTGTTTTTT. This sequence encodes CASSLRAETGGKTGELFF.

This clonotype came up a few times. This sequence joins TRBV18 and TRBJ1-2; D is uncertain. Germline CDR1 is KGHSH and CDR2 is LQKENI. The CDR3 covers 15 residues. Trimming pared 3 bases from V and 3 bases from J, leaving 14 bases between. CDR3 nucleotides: TGTGCCAGCTCACCCCCAGGATCTGCGTACTATGGCTACACCTTC. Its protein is CASSPPGSAYYGYTF.

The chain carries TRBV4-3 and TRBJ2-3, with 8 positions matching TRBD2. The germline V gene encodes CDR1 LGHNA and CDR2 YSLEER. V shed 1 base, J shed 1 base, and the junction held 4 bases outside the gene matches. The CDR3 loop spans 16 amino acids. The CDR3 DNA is TGCGCCAGCAGCCAAGGTATTAGCGGGGGCACAGATACGCAGTATTTT. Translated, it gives CASSQGISGGTDTQYF.

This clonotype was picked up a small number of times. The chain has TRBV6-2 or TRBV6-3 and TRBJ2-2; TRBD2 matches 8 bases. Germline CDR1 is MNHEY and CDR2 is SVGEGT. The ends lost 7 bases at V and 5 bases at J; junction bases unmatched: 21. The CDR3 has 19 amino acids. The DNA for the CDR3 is TGTGCCAGCACCTTCGGGGTAGCGGGGATCCGGGAGAGGACCGGGGAGCTGTTTTTT. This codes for CASTFGVAGIRERTGELFF.

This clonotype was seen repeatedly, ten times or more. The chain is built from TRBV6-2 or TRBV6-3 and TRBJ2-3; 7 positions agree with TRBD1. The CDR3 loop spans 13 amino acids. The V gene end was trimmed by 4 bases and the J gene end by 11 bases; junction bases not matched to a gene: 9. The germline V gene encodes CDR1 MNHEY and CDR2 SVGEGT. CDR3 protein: CASSFPDRFGQYF. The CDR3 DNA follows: TGTGCCAGCAGTTTCCCGGACAGGTTTGGGCAGTATTTT.